A single sample is the source of the 11 T cell receptor beta chains below, sequenced in a study of blood T cells in healthy people across ages. Primers used in a second PCR of about 6 to 11 cycles were a sample-barcoded 5' primer and a J-beta primer mix. TCRdb fed the 5' RACE reads into MiXCR, producing one record per CDR3 protein. The table includes 1.5 million or so distinct CDR3 sequences, roughly 43% detected once. Specimen: blood. Receptors originate from a woman between 18 and 29 years old in good health.

The rearrangement links TRBV29-1 to TRBJ2-5; possibly TRBD2 for D (5 bases). The CDR3 runs to 13 residues. Between the trimmed V and J ends, which lost 6 bases and 5 bases, there was a span of 16 bases. The germline V gene has CDR1 SQVTM and CDR2 ANQGSEA. Written as DNA, the CDR3 is TGCAGCGTGCCCTCCACCCCGGGGGAGACCCAGTACTTC. Translation gives CSVPSTPGETQYF.

The chain carries TRBV20-1 and TRBJ1-1; the D gene is possibly TRBD1 (5 bases). In germline, CDR1 is DFQATT, CDR2 SNEGSKA (reference sequence). This CDR3 has 12 residues. Trimming shortened V by 5 bases and J by 0 bases, and 7 bases separated the two germline ends. The CDR3 is CSAHRMNTEAFF. In DNA, the CDR3 is TGCAGTGCTCACAGGATGAACACTGAAGCTTTCTTT.

V gene TRBV28 combines with J gene TRBJ2-7; 9 positions match TRBD2. In germline, CDR1 is MDHEN, CDR2 SYDVKM. The CDR3 has 16 amino acids. V was clipped by 2 bases and J by 0 bases; unmatched bases: 5. The CDR3 bases are TGTGCCAGCAGTTTAGAGTTAGCGGGAGTCTCCTACGAGCAGTACTTC. This gives the protein CASSLELAGVSYEQYF.

The chain couples TRBV7-2 to TRBJ2-5; the D is unclear. The CDR3 contains 15 residues. Trimming shortened V by 1 base and J by 4 bases, and 13 bases separated the two germline ends. Germline V gives CDR1 SGHTA, CDR2 FQGNSA. CDR3 in amino acids: CASSLGPRALETQYF. In DNA form, the CDR3 reads TGTGCCAGCAGCTTAGGCCCCCGGGCTCTAGAGACCCAGTACTTC.

This clonotype occurred many times. V is TRBV28 and J is TRBJ2-1, with unresolved D. Germline CDR1 reads MDHEN; CDR2 reads SYDVKM. This CDR3 contains 11 residues. V shed 6 bases and J shed 13 bases, with 13 bases lying between them. CDR3 bases: TGTGCCAGCAGCCCTCGGGCGGACCAGTTCTTC. Protein sequence: CASSPRADQFF.

The chain recombines TRBV29-1 with TRBJ1-2; no clear D. Trimming removed 3 bases from V and 6 bases from J, with 11 bases in between. The CDR3 is 12 amino acids. Germline V gives CDR1 SQVTM, CDR2 ANQGSEA. This CDR3 reads CSVDRSANGYTF. The CDR3 nucleotides are TGCAGCGTTGATAGGAGTGCTAATGGCTACACCTTC.

The J gene is TRBJ2-1, the V gene TRBV4-3; D gene uncertain. This CDR3 is 16 amino acids long. From germline, CDR1 is LGHNA and CDR2 YSLEER. Trimming shortened V by 0 bases and J by 4 bases, and 13 bases separated the two germline ends. Here the CDR3 reads CASSQDSLLHYNEQFF. Written as DNA, the CDR3 is TGCGCCAGCAGCCAAGACAGCCTCCTGCATTACAATGAGCAGTTCTTC.

The chain uses TRBV9 and TRBJ2-5, with 7 bases lining up with TRBD2. Germline loops: CDR1 SGDLS, CDR2 YYNGEE. Trimming cost V 0 bases and J 4 bases; bases outside gene matches: 6. This CDR3 contains 15 residues. This chain's CDR3 is CASSVGAGIPETQYF. The CDR3 DNA sequence: TGTGCCAGCAGCGTAGGAGCGGGAATACCAGAGACCCAGTACTTC.

The DNA for the CDR3 is TGTGCCAGCGGGGCAGTCGTTAGCAATCAGCCCCAGCATTTT. As protein: CASGAVVSNQPQHF. This chain uses TRBV2 with TRBJ1-5; D may be TRBD1 (5 bases). Trimming took off 8 bases at V and 0 bases at J, with 11 bases between the two ends. Per germline, CDR1 SNHLY and CDR2 FYNNEI. CDR3 length: 14 amino acids. The whole variable domain, remainder taken from reference TRBV2 and TRBJ1-5, is EPEVTQTPSHQVTQMGQEVILRCVPISNHLYFYWYRQILGQKVEFLVSFYNNEISEKSEIFDDQFSVERPDGSNFTLKIRSTKLEDSAMYFCASGAVVSNQPQHFGDGTRLSIL.

V is TRBV28 and J is TRBJ2-4; 11 bases align to TRBD1. V shed 8 bases, J shed 8 bases, and the junction held 8 bases outside the gene matches. This CDR3 has 14 amino acids. Germline-derived CDR1 and CDR2 are MDHEN and SYDVKM. The CDR3: CASWDRGRGDIQYF. CDR3 coding DNA: TGTGCCAGCTGGGACAGGGGGAGAGGGGACATTCAGTACTTC.

The sample holds a few counts of this clonotype. The V and J genes are TRBV28 and TRBJ2-1; D call uncertain. The CDR3 runs 16 residues. With 5 bases removed from V and 0 bases from J, the gap between germline ends came to 14 bases. CDR1 MDHEN and CDR2 SYDVKM come from the germline V gene. CDR3 DNA sequence: TGTGCCAGCAGTCCGGACGGACCGCTCTCCTACAATGAGCAGTTCTTC. It specifies CASSPDGPLSYNEQFF.